The 7 T cell receptor beta chains below all came from one sample that was sequenced in a study of T-cell reconstitution after alpha-beta-depleted transplantation in children. Unique molecular identifiers were built into the TCRbeta library. Each CDR3 protein is one row after TCRdb ran MiXCR on the PCR reads. The sample contains around 490,000 distinct CDR3 sequences, roughly an eighth of which appear only once. The sequenced sample was PBMCs, mostly from graft donor cells, obtained 180 days after TCRalphabeta/CD19-depleted stem cell transplant. The receptors originated from a female patient aged 2 to 10 who had a stem cell transplant for aplastic anemia, so the T cells may come from the graft donor.

Of note for this clonotype: A much bigger clone sits one base away, suggesting this may be a read error. This chain connects TRBV29-1 to TRBJ2-1, with 11 bases lining up with TRBD2. In germline, CDR1 is SQVTM, CDR2 ANQGSEA. The CDR3 loop spans 15 amino acids. The CDR3 DNA reads as TGCAGCGGCGGACTAGCGGGTAGCTCCTACAATGAGCGGTTCTTC. This sequence encodes CSGGLAGSSYNERFF.

The chain recombines TRBV5-1 with TRBJ2-1; D ambiguous. The CDR3 is 15 residues long. Trimming shortened V by 5 bases and J by 8 bases, and 20 bases separated the two germline ends. Germline V lookup: CDR1 SGHRS, CDR2 YFSETQ. CDR3 coding DNA: TGCGCCAGCAGGGGCGTGCTGACGGTGTCTGATGAGCAGTTCTTC. It specifies CASRGVLTVSDEQFF. Supplemented by reference TRBV5-1 and TRBJ2-1, the full variable domain reads KAGVTQTPRYLIKTRGQQVTLSCSPISGHRSVSWYQQTPGQGLQFLFEYFSETQRNKGNFPGRFSGRQFSNSRSEMNVSTLELGDSALYLCASRGVLTVSDEQFFGPGTRLTVL.

This clonotype has a handful of counts. This chain connects TRBV12-3 or TRBV12-4 to TRBJ2-1, with D possibly TRBD1 on 6 matching bases. The CDR3 spans 18 residues. Trimming shortened V by 4 bases and J by 0 bases, and 19 bases separated the two germline ends. The CDR3: CASSSPGHWLSSYNEQFF. The CDR3, as DNA: TGTGCCAGCAGTTCGCCGGGACATTGGCTGAGCTCCTACAATGAGCAGTTCTTC.

This clonotype was seen only once. The junction shows a germline mismatch at one end, possibly a read error. This chain uses TRBV12-3 or TRBV12-4 with TRBJ2-1, with 11 bases aligning to TRBD2. This CDR3 contains 19 residues. CDR3 in DNA: TGTACCAGCAGTCAGACTAGCGGGAAAGGGAAAGGCTCCTACAATGAGCAGTTCTTC. Its protein is CTSSQTSGKGKGSYNEQFF.

This chain joins TRBV7-3 and TRBJ2-2; the D gene is possibly TRBD2 (5 bases). The CDR3 sequence is 18 residues long. V shed 0 bases and J shed 5 bases, with 19 bases lying between them. Germline V CDR1 and CDR2: SGHTA, FQGTGA. Here the CDR3 reads CASSLTSRGQLGTGELFF. The DNA of the CDR3 is TGTGCCAGCAGCTTAACTTCTCGGGGTCAGTTGGGAACCGGGGAGCTGTTTTTT.

This rearrangement joins TRBV7-2 to TRBJ1-4; D gene unclear. Looked up from germline, CDR1 is SGHTA and CDR2 is FQGNSA. V was pared by 4 bases and J by 7 bases, with 7 bases between. The length of the CDR3 is 12 residues. The chain's CDR3 is CASSYRGEKLFF. The CDR3, as DNA: TGTGCCAGCAGCTACCGGGGTGAAAAACTGTTTTTT.

The sample holds a few counts of this clonotype. The rearrangement links TRBV28 to TRBJ2-1, with 9 bases that match TRBD1. CDR3 length equals 15 residues. After removal of 4 bases from V and 6 bases from J, the junction contained 7 bases not matched to a gene. Per the germline V gene, CDR1 is MDHEN and CDR2 is SYDVKM. The CDR3 region has the DNA TGTGCCAGCAGTTCGGGACAGGGAGTTCGCAATGAGCAGTTCTTC. It specifies CASSSGQGVRNEQFF.